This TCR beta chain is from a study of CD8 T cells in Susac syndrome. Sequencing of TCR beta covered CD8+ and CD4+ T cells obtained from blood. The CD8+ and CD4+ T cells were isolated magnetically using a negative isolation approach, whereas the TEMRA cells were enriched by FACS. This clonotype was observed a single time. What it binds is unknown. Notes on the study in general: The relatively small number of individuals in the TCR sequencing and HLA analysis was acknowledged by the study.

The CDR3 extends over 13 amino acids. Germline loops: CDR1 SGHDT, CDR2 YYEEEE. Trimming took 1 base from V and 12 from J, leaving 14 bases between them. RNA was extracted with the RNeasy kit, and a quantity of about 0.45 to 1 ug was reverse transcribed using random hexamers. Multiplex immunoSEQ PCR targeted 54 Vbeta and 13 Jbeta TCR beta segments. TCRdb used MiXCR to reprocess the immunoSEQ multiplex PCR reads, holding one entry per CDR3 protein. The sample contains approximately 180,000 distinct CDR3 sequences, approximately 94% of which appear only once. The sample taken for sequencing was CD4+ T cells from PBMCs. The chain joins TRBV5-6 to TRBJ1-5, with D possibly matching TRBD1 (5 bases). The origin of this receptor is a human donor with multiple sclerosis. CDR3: CASSLPGSGDQHF. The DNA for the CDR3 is TGTGCCAGCAGCTTGCCAGGGAGCGGTGACCAGCATTTT.